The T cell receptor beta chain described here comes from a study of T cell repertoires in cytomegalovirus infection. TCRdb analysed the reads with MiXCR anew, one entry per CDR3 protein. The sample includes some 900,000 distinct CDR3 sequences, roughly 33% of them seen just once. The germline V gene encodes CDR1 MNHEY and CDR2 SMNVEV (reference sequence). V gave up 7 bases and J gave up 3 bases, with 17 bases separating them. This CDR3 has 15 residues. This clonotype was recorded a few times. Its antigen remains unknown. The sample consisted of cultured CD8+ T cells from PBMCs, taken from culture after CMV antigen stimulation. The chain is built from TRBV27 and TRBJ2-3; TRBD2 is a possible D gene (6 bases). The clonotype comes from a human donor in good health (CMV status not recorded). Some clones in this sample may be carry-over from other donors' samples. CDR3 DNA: TGTGCCAGCATTAACGGCCGGGCGGGGACAGATACGCAGTATTTT. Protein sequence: CASINGRAGTDTQYF.